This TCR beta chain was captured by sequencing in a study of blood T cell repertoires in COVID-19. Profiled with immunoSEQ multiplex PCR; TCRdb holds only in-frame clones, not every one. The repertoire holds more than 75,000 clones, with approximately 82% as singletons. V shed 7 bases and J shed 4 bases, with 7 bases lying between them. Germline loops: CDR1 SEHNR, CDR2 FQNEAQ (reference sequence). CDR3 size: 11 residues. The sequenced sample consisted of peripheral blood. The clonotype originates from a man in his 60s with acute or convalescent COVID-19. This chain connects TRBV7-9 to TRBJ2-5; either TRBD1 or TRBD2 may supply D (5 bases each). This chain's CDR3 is CASTGAETQYF. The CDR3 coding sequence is TGTGCCAGCACCGGGGCAGAGACCCAGTACTTC.